Here is one T cell receptor (beta chain) with its context. Its cognate antigen is unknown. This CDR3 comprises 12 residues. Germline lookup yields CDR1 GTSNPN and CDR2 SVGIG (reference sequence). V lost 1 base and J 5 bases, leaving 8 bases between the germline ends. This sample is part of a study of cytomegalovirus exposure and HLA in healthy donors. Study as a whole: It was reported in a later analysis that the same platform had been used for the 120 or so validation repertoires as for the 666 first-cohort repertoires. Findings and caveats of the study: According to reports, the classifier identified cytomegalovirus status with high specificity and sensitivity. The authors enumerated roughly 160 TCR beta chains as linked to cytomegalovirus. The dataset shows that most TCR sequences were rare, while some public TCRs occurred in many donors.

Produced via immunoSEQ multiplex PCR; TCRdb's table is partial and in-frame only. Among 120,000 or so clones listed, approximately 90% were seen once. The chain is built from TRBV30 and TRBJ1-2; tentative D call: TRBD1 (6 bases). The receptor was derived from a woman aged 18-30 years in good health and CMV-seronegative. The sample taken for sequencing was PBMCs. Here the CDR3 DNA reads TGTGCCTGGAGTGAACAGGGATATGGCTACACCTTC. This translates into CAWSEQGYGYTF. Full variable domain (missing parts from reference TRBV30 and TRBJ1-2): SQTIHQWPATLVQPVGSPLSLECTVEGTSNPNLYWYRQAAGRGLQLLFYSVGIGQISSEVPQNLSASRPQDRQFILSSKKLLLSDSGFYLCAWSEQGYGYTFGSGTRLTVV.